A single T cell receptor beta chain is shown here with its context. The data are from a study of blood T cell repertoires in COVID-19. Study as a whole: Spain, Italy and the United States supplied samples that represented acute and convalescent COVID-19. Sources were T cells, B-cell-depleted T cells, or PBMCs; the material itself was cDNA or gDNA.

Authors' methods: The assay estimated nucleated cells by amplifying reference gene primers. Sequencing used immunoSEQ multiplex PCR; TCRdb keeps in-frame clones, though not all of them. Clone size and the V and J calls come from that table; the DNA yielded D and trimming. The table includes about 95,000 clones, about 87% detected once. Germline-derived CDR1 and CDR2 are ENHRY and SYGVKD. The CDR3 runs 12 residues. V was cut by 11 bases and J by 3 bases, with 11 bases left in between. The specimen sequenced was peripheral blood. The V and J genes are TRBV10-3 and TRBJ2-1, with D possibly matching TRBD2 (5 bases). This clonotype was sampled from a human donor in a cohort sampled during active COVID-19. As DNA, the CDR3 is TGTGCCGTCGGGGAAAACTACAATGAGCAGTTCTTC. It translates to CAVGENYNEQFF.